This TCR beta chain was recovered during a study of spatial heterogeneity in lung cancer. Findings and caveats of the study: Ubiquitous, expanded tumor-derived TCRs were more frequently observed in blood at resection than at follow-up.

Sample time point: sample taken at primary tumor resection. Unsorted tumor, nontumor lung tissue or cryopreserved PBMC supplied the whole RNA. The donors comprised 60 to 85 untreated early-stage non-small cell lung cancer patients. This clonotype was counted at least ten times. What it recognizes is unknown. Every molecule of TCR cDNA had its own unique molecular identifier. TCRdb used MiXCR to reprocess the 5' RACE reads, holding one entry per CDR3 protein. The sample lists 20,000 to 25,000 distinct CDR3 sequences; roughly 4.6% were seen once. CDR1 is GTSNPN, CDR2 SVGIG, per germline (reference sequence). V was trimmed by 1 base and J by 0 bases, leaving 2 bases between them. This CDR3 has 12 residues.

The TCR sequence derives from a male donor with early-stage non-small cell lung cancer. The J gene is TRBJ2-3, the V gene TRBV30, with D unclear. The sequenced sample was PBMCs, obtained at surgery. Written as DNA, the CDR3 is TGTGCCTGGAGTGCTAGCACAGATACGCAGTATTTT. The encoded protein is CAWSASTDTQYF. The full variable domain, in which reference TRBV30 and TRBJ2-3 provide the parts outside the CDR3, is SQTIHQWPATLVQPVGSPLSLECTVEGTSNPNLYWYRQAAGRGLQLLFYSVGIGQISSEVPQNLSASRPQDRQFILSSKKLLLSDSGFYLCAWSASTDTQYFGPGTRLTVL.